This TCR beta chain was observed in a study of T cell changes during pregnancy in multiple sclerosis. Profiled with immunoSEQ multiplex PCR; TCRdb holds only in-frame clones, not every one. The sample shows around 100,000 clones, over 80% of them seen only once. Germline V gene data show CDR1 as MNHEY and CDR2 as SVGAGI. V was cut by 0 bases and J by 3 bases, with 14 bases left in between. The CDR3 loop spans 16 amino acids. This chain connects TRBV6-5 to TRBJ2-5; D is perhaps TRBD1 (6 bases). The material was peripheral blood, obtained after pregnancy. The receptor's source is a female donor with multiple sclerosis, enrolled in a pregnancy study. The CDR3 bases are TGTGCCAGCAGTTACTCGGTGGGGGCGGTGAAAGAGACCCAGTACTTC. This encodes CASSYSVGAVKETQYF.